The 8 T cell receptor beta chains given below trace back to one sample, sequenced in a study of cytomegalovirus exposure and HLA in healthy donors. The PCR had 60 Vbeta and 13 Jbeta primers. Clones were read by immunoSEQ multiplex PCR, and TCRdb kept only the in-frame ones, dropping some. The sample includes 130,000 to 150,000 clones, approximately 80% seen only once; the top ten take 8.8%. Material: PBMCs. The receptors derive from a woman in her fifties or sixties in good health and CMV-seropositive.

The chain recombines TRBV5-1 with TRBJ2-3; TRBD2 matches 11 bases. Trimming at V came to 4 bases and at J to 5 bases, leaving 3 bases not matched to a gene. This CDR3 is built from 14 residues. In germline, CDR1 is SGHRS, CDR2 YFSETQ. CDR3: CASSPGLAGDTQYF. CDR3 nucleotides: TGCGCCAGCAGCCCTGGACTAGCGGGAGATACGCAGTATTTT.

The V call is TRBV15, the J call TRBJ2-5; possible D gene TRBD2, 7 bases. Germline CDR1 reads LNHNV; CDR2 reads YYDKDF (reference sequence). This CDR3 is 14 amino acids long. V was shortened by 3 bases and J by 3 bases, with 11 bases between the two germline ends. CDR3 protein: CATSSSGDKETQYF. The CDR3, as DNA: TGTGCCACCAGCAGCAGCGGGGACAAAGAGACCCAGTACTTC.

This rearrangement joins TRBV28 to TRBJ2-5; no reliable D call. The CDR3 runs 13 residues. The V gene lost 7 bases and the J gene lost 1 base, with 10 bases spanning the gap. Germline CDR1 reads MDHEN; CDR2 reads SYDVKM. CDR3 in DNA: TGTGCCAGCAAGCGCCGAAGCCAAGAGACCCAGTACTTC. Amino acids: CASKRRSQETQYF.

This clone was detected a few times. V gene TRBV5-4 combines with J gene TRBJ2-5; 14 bases fit TRBD2. Germline CDR1 SGHNT, CDR2 YYREEE (reference sequence). The V and J ends lost 4 bases and 11 bases, in that order; junction bases with no gene match: 7. The CDR3 contains 14 residues. The DNA for the CDR3 is TGTGCCAGCAGCCTAGGACTAGCGGGGGGCAGTCAGTACTTC. It encodes CASSLGLAGGSQYF.

This clone was observed once. The V gene is TRBV28, the J gene TRBJ2-5; tentatively, D is TRBD1 (5 bases). This CDR3 is 16 amino acids long. V lost 5 bases, J lost 3 bases, and 19 bases lay in between. CDR1 and CDR2 (germline): MDHEN, SYDVKM. DNA for the CDR3: TGTGCCAGCAGTGGTCAGGGAAAAGAAAAAGAAGAGACCCAGTACTTC. This gives the protein CASSGQGKEKEETQYF.

V and J are TRBV27 and TRBJ2-7; no definite D call. Trimming stripped 0 bases from V and 6 bases from J, with 9 bases between. This CDR3 comprises 13 residues. Germline V gene sequence: CDR1 MNHEY, CDR2 SMNVEV (reference sequence). Written as DNA, the CDR3 is TGTGCCAGCAGTTTATCCTCCCAGCGCGAGCAGTACTTC. Translated: CASSLSSQREQYF.

The V and J genes are TRBV30 and TRBJ1-5; 9 nucleotides align to TRBD1. Trimming removed 5 bases from V and 4 bases from J; junction bases left unmatched: 12. The CDR3 runs to 16 residues. Germline V gene lookup returns CDR1 GTSNPN and CDR2 SVGIG (reference sequence). As DNA, the CDR3 is TGTGCCTGGGCCAGGGGGACAGGGAGTAGTAATCAGCCCCAGCATTTT. It codes for CAWARGTGSSNQPQHF.

The CDR3 DNA follows: TGCGCCAGCAGCCAAGCTGGGACGGGAGGAGAGACCCAGTACTTC. It translates to CASSQAGTGGETQYF. The chain recombines TRBV4-1 with TRBJ2-5; TRBD2 matches at 7 bases. J gave up 4 bases and V 1 base, and 6 bases lay outside the gene matches. This CDR3 region has 15 residues. Germline V gene sequence: CDR1 MGHRA, CDR2 YSYEKL.